This T cell receptor beta chain was retrieved from a study of blood T cell repertoires in COVID-19. Study summary: Samples taken during acute and convalescent COVID-19 were collected in the United States, Italy and Spain. PBMCs, B-cell-depleted T cells, or T cells were the source of the cDNA or gDNA that made up the material.

Original processing methods: Amplification of reference gene primers was used by the study to estimate nucleated cell counts. The data were produced by immunoSEQ multiplex PCR, yet TCRdb's version contains in-frame clones alone and is incomplete. D and trimming come from the DNA, and the V and J calls and clone size come from that table. In the table there are about 240,000 clones, around nine tenths of which are singletons. The source is a woman in her seventies with active or convalescent COVID-19. Sequenced sample: peripheral blood.

The CDR3 DNA sequence: TGTGCCAGCAGCTTAGGATTTACGAGGTACAATGAGCAGTTCTTC. As protein: CASSLGFTRYNEQFF. This sequence joins TRBV11-2 and TRBJ2-1; D is unresolved. CDR3 size: 15 residues. The germline V gene encodes CDR1 SGHAT and CDR2 FQNNGV. Trimming took off 1 base at V and 4 bases at J, with 11 bases between the two ends.